This T cell receptor (beta chain) was captured in a study of OX40 agonist ivuxolimab in advanced cancers. Overall study results and limits: It was not determined which antigens were specifically recognized by the peripheral T cells that had undergone clonal expansion. Near-lowest levels of clonal expansion characterized partial responders at 0.1-3.0 mg/kg. Clonal expansion by week 6 occurred in CD4+ and CD8+ blood T cells (at 0.1 to 3.0 mg/kg).

Method: immunoSEQ multiplex PCR; TCRdb's copy keeps in-frame clones and lacks some. Among about 79,000 clones listed, about 85% were seen once. As regards this clone: No antigen is known for it.

Germline V gives CDR1 DFQATT, CDR2 SNEGSKA (reference sequence). Trimming removed 6 bases at V and 5 bases at J, with 11 bases between. The CDR3 loop spans 11 amino acids. The receptor's source is an adult with an advanced solid tumor such as melanoma, head and neck, liver or kidney cancer. The rearrangement uses TRBV20-1 and TRBJ2-7; tentative D call: TRBD2 (5 bases). This material consisted of CD4+ or CD8+ T cells sorted from blood, taken in a trial of the OX40 agonist ivuxolimab. CDR3 protein: CSADRGDEQYF. The CDR3 DNA reads as TGCAGTGCCGATCGGGGAGACGAGCAGTACTTC.